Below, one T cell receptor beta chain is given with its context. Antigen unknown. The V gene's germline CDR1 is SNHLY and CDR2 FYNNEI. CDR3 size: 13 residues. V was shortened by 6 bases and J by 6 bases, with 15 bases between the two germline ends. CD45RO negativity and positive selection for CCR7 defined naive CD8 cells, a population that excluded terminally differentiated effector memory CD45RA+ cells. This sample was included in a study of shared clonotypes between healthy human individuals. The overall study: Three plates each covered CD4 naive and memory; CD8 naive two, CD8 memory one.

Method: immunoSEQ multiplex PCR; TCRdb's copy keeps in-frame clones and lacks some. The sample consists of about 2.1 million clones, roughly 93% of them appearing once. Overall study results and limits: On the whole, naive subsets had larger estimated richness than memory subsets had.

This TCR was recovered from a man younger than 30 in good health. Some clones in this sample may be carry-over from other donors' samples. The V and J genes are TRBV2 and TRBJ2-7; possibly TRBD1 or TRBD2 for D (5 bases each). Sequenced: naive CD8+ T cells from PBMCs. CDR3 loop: CASRDTGASEQYF. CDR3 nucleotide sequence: TGTGCCAGCAGAGATACCGGGGCTTCCGAGCAGTACTTC.